These 18 T cell receptor beta chains originate from one sample sequenced in a study of blood T cell repertoires in COVID-19 (dated by TCRdb to the early 2020s). The library was made by the immunoSEQ multiplex PCR assay. TCRdb took over this immuneACCESS table, retaining in-frame rearrangements with V and J assigned. Such tables are incomplete; in checked studies, under half of the missing clones stem from an unresolved V gene, and the remainder is unexplained. Within this sample are a few hundred thousand clones, with just over 85% of them counted one time only. Jointly, the top ten make up approximately 1.3% of the sample. What was sequenced was peripheral blood. Receptor source: a man older than 75 with acute or convalescent COVID-19.

The chain has TRBV5-1 and TRBJ2-3; 7 nucleotides agree with TRBD2. Germline V gives CDR1 SGHRS, CDR2 YFSETQ. This CDR3 has 16 residues. V dropped 2 bases and J dropped 1; count of bases not matched to a gene: 7. CDR3 nucleotides: TGCGCCAGCAGCTTTATGCGGGGGACCCGCACAGATACGCAGTATTTT. It codes for CASSFMRGTRTDTQYF.

This chain links TRBV27 with TRBJ2-3; 8 bases match TRBD2. The germline V gene has CDR1 MNHEY and CDR2 SMNVEV (reference sequence). J gave up 2 bases and V 5 bases, and 12 bases lay outside the gene matches. The CDR3 consists of 17 residues. CDR3 bases: TGTGCCAGCAGTGCCGTGGGAGCGGGAGACTCCACAGATACGCAGTATTTT. This codes for CASSAVGAGDSTDTQYF.

This clone has just a few counts. This sequence joins TRBV6-6 and TRBJ1-5; D gene ambiguous. The CDR3 runs to 15 residues. CDR1 is MNHNY and CDR2 is SVGAGI in the germline V gene (reference sequence). V lost 2 bases and J 0 bases, leaving 8 bases between the germline ends. CDR3 sequence reads: CASSYTAISNQPQHF. For the CDR3, the DNA is TGTGCCAGCAGTTACACAGCTATTAGCAATCAGCCCCAGCATTTT.

This rearrangement joins TRBV5-6 to TRBJ1-6; 9 bases are a match to TRBD1. This CDR3 spans 14 amino acids. CDR1 is SGHDT and CDR2 is YYEEEE in the germline V gene. Trimming removed 1 base from V and 12 bases from J; junction bases left unmatched: 5. This CDR3 is CASSLNRGRRPLHF. Here the CDR3 DNA reads TGTGCCAGCAGCTTGAACAGGGGGCGCCGACCCCTCCACTTT.

The J gene is TRBJ2-7, the V gene TRBV11-2; tentative D call: TRBD1 (6 bases). The CDR3 has 15 amino acids. Germline CDR1 reads SGHAT; CDR2 reads FQNNGV. V lost 1 base and J 7 bases, leaving 17 bases between the germline ends. The CDR3 loop is CASSLVGAGVEEQYF. CDR3 DNA: TGTGCCAGCAGCTTAGTTGGGGCAGGGGTGGAAGAGCAGTACTTC.

The chain carries TRBV7-3 and TRBJ2-5; the match to TRBD2 covers 11 bases. Per germline, CDR1 SGHTA and CDR2 FQGTGA. The CDR3 totals 16 residues. V was clipped by 4 bases and J by 5 bases; unmatched bases: 9. The CDR3 bases are TGTGCCAGCAGCTCCCTAGCGGGGGGTTCCCGGGAGACCCAGTACTTC. Translated, it gives CASSSLAGGSRETQYF.

CDR3 sequence: CAISEGQETYEQYF. In DNA, the CDR3 is TGTGCCATCAGTGAGGGACAGGAAACCTACGAGCAGTACTTC. The chain uses TRBV10-3 and TRBJ2-7; TRBD1 matches 7 bases. CDR1 and CDR2 (germline): ENHRY, SYGVKD. The CDR3 sequence is 14 residues long. The V segment lost 2 bases and the J segment 2 bases; nucleotides outside the gene matches: 3.

This sequence joins TRBV18 and TRBJ2-2; TRBD2 might be the D (6 bases). Germline-derived CDR1 and CDR2 are KGHSH and LQKENI. The CDR3 extends over 15 amino acids. Deletions cut 1 base from V and 4 bases from J, with 10 bases between. CDR3 coding DNA: TGTGCCAGCTCACCACAACCGGGGGTCACCGGGGAGCTGTTTTTT. This encodes CASSPQPGVTGELFF.

This clone is a singleton in its sample. The gene calls are TRBV27 and TRBJ2-3; TRBD2 matches 13 bases. The CDR3 runs to 16 residues. Germline CDR1 is MNHEY and CDR2 is SMNVEV (reference sequence). J gave up 4 bases and V 4 bases, and 5 bases lay outside the gene matches. This CDR3 is CASSSGLAGVSDTQYF. Here the CDR3 DNA reads TGTGCCAGCAGTTCCGGACTAGCGGGAGTATCAGATACGCAGTATTTT.

This chain connects TRBV19 to TRBJ2-2; the D gene is possibly TRBD2 (5 bases). Trimming shortened V by 7 bases and J by 1 base, and 10 bases separated the two germline ends. The CDR3 extends over 14 amino acids. The V gene's germline CDR1 is LNHDA and CDR2 SQIVND (reference sequence). CDR3 nucleotide sequence: TGTGCCAGTAACAGAGAGGGGAACACCGGGGAGCTGTTTTTT. Translation: CASNREGNTGELFF.

This sequence joins TRBV9 and TRBJ2-7, with D possibly TRBD1 on 5 matching bases. V gave up 4 bases and J gave up 0 bases, with 14 bases separating them. The CDR3 loop spans 15 amino acids. CDR1 and CDR2 (germline): SGDLS, YYNGEE. CDR3 residues: CASSPGRAFSYEQYF. In DNA, the CDR3 is TGTGCCAGCAGCCCGGGCAGGGCCTTCTCCTACGAGCAGTACTTC.

The chain carries TRBV4-3 and TRBJ1-2; no reliable D call. The V end lost 0 bases, the J end lost 8 bases, and 10 bases lay between the germline ends. Germline-derived CDR1 and CDR2 are LGHNA and YSLEER. The CDR3 runs to 13 residues. The CDR3 reads CASSQDLQRGYTF. The DNA for the CDR3 is TGCGCCAGCAGCCAAGATCTCCAGAGGGGCTACACCTTC.

The gene calls are TRBV4-1 and TRBJ1-1, with unresolved D. V was trimmed by 1 base and J by 1 base, leaving 10 bases between them. The germline V gene has CDR1 MGHRA and CDR2 YSYEKL. The CDR3 runs to 15 residues. CDR3 DNA sequence: TGCGCCAGCAGCCAAGCAGGCCTGGGGAACACTGAAGCTTTCTTT. It translates to CASSQAGLGNTEAFF.

The chain combines TRBV12-5 with TRBJ2-2; 8 nucleotides line up with TRBD2. Germline CDR1 is LGHNT and CDR2 is FRNRAP. Unmatched junction bases numbered 2, after V lost 4 bases and J lost 4 bases. The CDR3 length is 14 residues. The CDR3 nucleotides read TGTGCTAGTGGTTCGGGACTAGTCACCGGGGAGCTGTTTTTT. Translated, it gives CASGSGLVTGELFF.

The rearrangement uses TRBV7-9 and TRBJ1-6, with D unclear. V shed 5 bases and J shed 0 bases, with 14 bases lying between them. The CDR3 covers 17 residues. Germline values: CDR1 SEHNR, CDR2 FQNEAQ (reference sequence). The CDR3 sequence: CASSPQLGSSYNSPLHF. The CDR3 DNA reads TGTGCCAGCAGCCCCCAGCTGGGGAGCTCCTATAATTCACCCCTCCACTTT.

The V call is TRBV19, the J call TRBJ2-5, with TRBD2 matching 10 bases. CDR1 and CDR2 from the germline V gene are LNHDA and SQIVND (reference sequence). V was clipped by 5 bases and J by 1 base; unmatched bases: 16. The CDR3 is 19 residues long. CDR3 residues: CASSFLASGGARSQETQYF. The CDR3 DNA is TGTGCCAGTAGTTTCCTGGCCAGCGGGGGGGCCAGGAGCCAAGAGACCCAGTACTTC.

This clone has only one observation. This chain links TRBV5-1 with TRBJ2-7; D may be TRBD1 (6 bases). CDR3 length: 14 amino acids. The V gene's germline CDR1 is SGHRS and CDR2 YFSETQ. The germline V and J ends were trimmed by 0 bases and 6 bases, with 13 bases remaining between them. The CDR3 DNA sequence: TGCGCCAGCAGCTTGGACAGGGAACACTCCGAGCAGTACTTC. The encoded protein is CASSLDREHSEQYF. Combining the CDR3 with reference TRBV5-1 and TRBJ2-7 gives the whole variable domain KAGVTQTPRYLIKTRGQQVTLSCSPISGHRSVSWYQQTPGQGLQFLFEYFSETQRNKGNFPGRFSGRQFSNSRSEMNVSTLELGDSALYLCASSLDREHSEQYFGPGTRLTVT.

In this sample, this clone turned up once. This chain joins TRBV19 and TRBJ1-3; unclear D gene. Germline V lookup: CDR1 LNHDA, CDR2 SQIVND (reference sequence). Trimming removed 5 bases from V and 3 bases from J, with 14 bases in between. This CDR3 has 15 amino acids. The CDR3 coding sequence is TGTGCCAGTAGTCCCGCGGCGGGAGTTGGAAACACCATATATTTT. Protein: CASSPAAGVGNTIYF.